These 17 T cell receptor beta chains share one sample of origin, sequenced in a study of Graves' ophthalmopathy and Graves' hyperthyroidism. As the template, RNA transcripts were used to amplify TCR beta CDR3 regions. After a first-round RT-PCR with HTBI primers, a second-round multiplex PCR was run. TCRdb reanalysed the multiplex PCR reads using MiXCR and keeps one entry per CDR3 protein. The top ten hold 11% of the sample, which has around 1.1 million distinct CDR3 sequences, about 35% seen once. Sequencing used peripheral blood or thyroid tissue (not recorded which). These receptors came from an adult man with Graves' hyperthyroidism.

The chain links TRBV30 to TRBJ1-2; D is unclear. With 4 bases removed from V and 6 bases from J, the gap between germline ends came to 12 bases. The CDR3 totals 12 residues. Germline CDR1 is GTSNPN and CDR2 is SVGIG (reference sequence). The CDR3 region has the DNA TGTGCCTGGAACGGACGGAGTGATGGCTACACCTTC. Translating gives CAWNGRSDGYTF.

The chain has TRBV15 and TRBJ1-2; no definite D call. V lost 3 bases and J 7 bases, leaving 15 bases between the germline ends. The CDR3 has 14 residues. Per germline, CDR1 LNHNV and CDR2 YYDKDF (reference sequence). For the CDR3, the DNA is TGTGCCACCAGCAGGGAGCGTGGGATGGCTGGCTACACCTTC. This codes for CATSRERGMAGYTF.

With regard to this clonotype: A much larger clone sits a single nucleotide away, making a read error possible. The V call is TRBV10-3, the J call TRBJ2-7; 15 bases agree with TRBD2. Germline-derived CDR1 and CDR2 are ENHRY and SYGVKD. The CDR3 loop spans 19 amino acids. The CDR3 nucleotides read TGTGCCGTCAGTGAGTCCCTTCGGACTAGCGGGAGGGCCTCCTACGAGCAGTACTTC. Protein sequence: CAVSESLRTSGRASYEQYF.

This clonotype has a handful of counts. The V and J genes are TRBV28 and TRBJ1-1; perhaps TRBD1 as D (6 bases). CDR1 is MDHEN and CDR2 is SYDVKM in the germline V gene. Trimming took 4 bases from V and 6 from J, leaving 12 bases between them. The CDR3 consists of 13 residues. Here the CDR3 reads CASSSPQGAEAFF. In nucleotides, the CDR3 is TGTGCCAGCAGTTCACCACAGGGCGCTGAAGCTTTCTTT.

The CDR3 sequence is CSSKGGHDQETQYF. CDR3 sequence (DNA): TGCAGCTCCAAAGGGGGACACGACCAAGAGACCCAGTACTTC. This chain connects TRBV29-1 to TRBJ2-5, with D possibly TRBD1 on 6 matching bases. The germline V gene encodes CDR1 SQVTM and CDR2 ANQGSEA. The CDR3 consists of 14 residues. Trimming pared 8 bases from V and 0 bases from J, leaving 16 bases between.

The table lists this clonotype with many counts. The genes are TRBV24-1 and TRBJ2-2, with D hard to call. CDR3 length equals 13 residues. Trimming pared 5 bases from V and 0 bases from J, leaving 3 bases between. Germline V CDR1 and CDR2: KGHDR, SFDVKD. CDR3 sequence: CATSGPNTGELFF. CDR3 bases: TGTGCCACCAGTGGTCCGAACACCGGGGAGCTGTTTTTT.

For this clonotype: This likely comes from a read error, as the CDR3 has no conserved phenylalanine or tryptophan at its end. The rearrangement links TRBV7-9 to TRBJ2-7; D is undetermined. Trimming pared 5 bases from V and 2 bases from J, leaving 13 bases between. Germline assignment: CDR1 SEHNR and CDR2 FQNEAQ (reference sequence). The CDR3 sequence is 14 residues long. CDR3: CASSPLAAAYEQYY. The CDR3 region has the DNA TGTGCCAGCAGCCCCCTGGCAGCAGCCTACGAGCAGTACTAC.

This clonotype has a count of ten or more. This chain uses TRBV10-3 with TRBJ1-2, with unresolved D. Germline CDR1 is ENHRY and CDR2 is SYGVKD. The CDR3 loop spans 11 amino acids. The V and J ends lost 10 bases and 8 bases respectively, with 14 bases between them. The CDR3 coding sequence is TGTGCCACCAGAATCGATGGAGGCTACACCTTC. Translation: CATRIDGGYTF.

This clonotype was observed at least ten times. The V call is TRBV6-5, the J call TRBJ1-3; weak D call: TRBD1 (6 bases). Germline CDR1 and CDR2: MNHEY and SVGAGI. V was cut by 6 bases and J by 2 bases, with 11 bases left in between. The length of the CDR3 is 14 residues. This CDR3 is CASSQEGAGNTIYF. The CDR3 bases are TGTGCCAGCAGCCAGGAGGGGGCTGGAAACACCATATATTTT.

This chain uses TRBV5-1 with TRBJ2-5; either TRBD1 or TRBD2 may supply D (6 bases each). Trimming left V 4 bases short and J 6 bases short, with 16 bases between. CDR3 length: 14 residues. Germline CDR1 SGHRS, CDR2 YFSETQ. CDR3 region: CASSRGRAGQTQYF. CDR3 bases: TGCGCCAGCAGCCGGGGGCGCGCGGGACAGACCCAGTACTTC.

The chain carries TRBV10-3 and TRBJ1-6; 9 bases are a match to TRBD1. The junction had 1 base not matched to a gene; V was cut back by 7 bases and J by 15 bases. The length of the CDR3 is 10 residues. Germline lookup yields CDR1 ENHRY and CDR2 SYGVKD. CDR3 DNA: TGTGCCATCACGGGACAGGGCCTCCACTTT. Translated: CAITGQGLHF.

The chain is built from TRBV29-1 and TRBJ2-5; D not resolved. Germline V CDR1 and CDR2: SQVTM, ANQGSEA. The CDR3 spans 14 residues. V was pared by 6 bases and J by 2 bases, with 16 bases between. The CDR3, as DNA: TGCAGCGTGGCCCCCGACTCGGTTCAAGAGACCCAGTACTTC. Encoded protein: CSVAPDSVQETQYF.

The gene calls are TRBV7-2 and TRBJ2-7; 7 bases align to TRBD1. Germline V gene sequence: CDR1 SGHTA, CDR2 FQGNSA. This CDR3 spans 15 amino acids. The V and J ends lost 3 bases and 5 bases, in that order; junction bases with no gene match: 10. DNA of the CDR3: TGTGCCAGCAGCTTGCGTGAACAGGGGTTCCACGAGCAGTACTTC. Residues: CASSLREQGFHEQYF.

This chain connects TRBV6-5 to TRBJ2-7; 7 nucleotides match TRBD2. V was pared by 6 bases and J by 3 bases, with 5 bases of the junction left unmatched. Looked up from germline, CDR1 is MNHEY and CDR2 is SVGAGI. CDR3 length: 13 amino acids. The CDR3 spells CASRREVGYEQYF. CDR3 nucleotide sequence: TGTGCCAGCAGACGGGAGGTCGGCTACGAGCAGTACTTC.

V gene TRBV19 combines with J gene TRBJ1-5; a weak D match, TRBD1 (5 bases). Germline CDR1 reads LNHDA; CDR2 reads SQIVND (reference sequence). The CDR3 is made up of 16 amino acids. Trimming removed 3 bases from V and 4 bases from J, with 16 bases in between. The CDR3 region has the DNA TGTGCCAGTAGTATTTTGTTCGACAGATTGAATCAGCCCCAGCATTTT. It is translated as CASSILFDRLNQPQHF.

The chain has TRBV29-1 and TRBJ1-1, with 8 bases fitting TRBD1. This CDR3 has 15 amino acids. CDR1 SQVTM and CDR2 ANQGSEA come from the germline V gene. V shed 4 bases and J 0 bases; nucleotides not matched to a gene: 7. The CDR3 bases are TGCAGCGTTGTACTTCCGACAGGGGTGAACACTGAAGCTTTCTTT. This sequence encodes CSVVLPTGVNTEAFF.

The CDR3 region has the DNA TGTGCCAGTAGTATAGGGTTTCAGGTACCCTATGGCTACACCTTC. As protein: CASSIGFQVPYGYTF. J is TRBJ1-2 and V is TRBV19; D is ambiguous. The CDR3 sequence is 15 residues long. Trimming stripped 1 base from V and 4 bases from J, with 13 bases between. From germline, CDR1 is LNHDA and CDR2 SQIVND (reference sequence).